The clone carrying this T cell receptor beta chain was seen a handful of times. Its antigen is unknown. This may be a read error, as it is one base from a much larger clone. The source of the sample is a study of tumor and adjacent non-tumor tissue in lung cancer. Study-wide results and caveats: Significantly higher TCR diversity was found in tumor than normal lung.

RNA was extracted from bulk tissue without any cell sorting. The germline V gene has CDR1 MNHNS and CDR2 SASEGT. The CDR3 sequence is 15 residues long. Trimming cost V 8 bases and J 0 bases, with 11 bases left between them. TCRbeta libraries were built with three rounds of nested PCR, modified from ARM-PCR. TCRdb independently ran MiXCR on the multiplex PCR reads; one entry per CDR3 protein. The sample comprises approximately 65,000 distinct CDR3 sequences, roughly three fifths of which are singletons, and just over 20% rests with the top ten. The chain recombines TRBV6-1 with TRBJ1-6; D is uncertain. Sequenced sample: lung tumor tissue. The source is a man between 50 and 59 years old with non-small cell lung cancer. In DNA form, the CDR3 reads TGTGCCAGCTGTTGGATAAGCTCCTATAATTCACCCCTCCACTTT. Its translation is CASCWISSYNSPLHF.